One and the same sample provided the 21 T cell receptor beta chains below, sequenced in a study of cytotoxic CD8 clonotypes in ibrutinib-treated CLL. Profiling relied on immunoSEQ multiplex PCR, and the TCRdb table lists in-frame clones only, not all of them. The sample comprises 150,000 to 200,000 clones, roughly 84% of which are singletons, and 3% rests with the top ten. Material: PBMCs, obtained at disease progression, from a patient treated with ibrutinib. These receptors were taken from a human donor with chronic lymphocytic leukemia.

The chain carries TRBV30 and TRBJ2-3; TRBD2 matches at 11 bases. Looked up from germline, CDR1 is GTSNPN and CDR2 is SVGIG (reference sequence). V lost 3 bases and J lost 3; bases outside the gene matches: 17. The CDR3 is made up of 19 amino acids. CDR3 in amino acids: CAWSQGLAGPPSGTDTQYF. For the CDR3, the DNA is TGTGCCTGGAGCCAAGGACTAGCGGGCCCCCCCAGTGGTACAGATACGCAGTATTTT.

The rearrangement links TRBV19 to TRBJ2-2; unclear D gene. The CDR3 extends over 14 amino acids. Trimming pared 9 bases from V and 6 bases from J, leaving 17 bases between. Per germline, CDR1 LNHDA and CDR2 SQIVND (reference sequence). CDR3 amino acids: CASNGRVSAGELFF. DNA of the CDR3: TGTGCCAGCAATGGAAGGGTCTCGGCCGGGGAGCTGTTTTTT.

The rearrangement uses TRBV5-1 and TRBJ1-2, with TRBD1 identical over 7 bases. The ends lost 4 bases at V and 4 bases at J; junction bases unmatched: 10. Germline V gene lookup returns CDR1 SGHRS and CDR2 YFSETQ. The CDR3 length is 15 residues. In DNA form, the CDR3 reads TGCGCCAGCAGCCCTACAGGGGACCCCAGCTATGGCTACACCTTC. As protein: CASSPTGDPSYGYTF. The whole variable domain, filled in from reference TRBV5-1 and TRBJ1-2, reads KAGVTQTPRYLIKTRGQQVTLSCSPISGHRSVSWYQQTPGQGLQFLFEYFSETQRNKGNFPGRFSGRQFSNSRSEMNVSTLELGDSALYLCASSPTGDPSYGYTFGSGTRLTVV.

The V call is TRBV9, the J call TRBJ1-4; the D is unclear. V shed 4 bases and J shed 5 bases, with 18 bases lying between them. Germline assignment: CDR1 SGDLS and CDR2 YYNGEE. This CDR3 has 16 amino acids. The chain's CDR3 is CASSNGPRLQNEKLFF. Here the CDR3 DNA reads TGTGCCAGCAGCAACGGGCCCCGATTACAAAATGAAAAACTGTTTTTT.

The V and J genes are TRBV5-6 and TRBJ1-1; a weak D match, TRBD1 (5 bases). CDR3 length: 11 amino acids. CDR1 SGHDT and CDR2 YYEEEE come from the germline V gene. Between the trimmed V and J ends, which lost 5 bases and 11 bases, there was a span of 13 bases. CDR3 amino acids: CASSYGGDAFF. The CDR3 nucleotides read TGTGCCAGCAGTTATGGGGGTGACGCTTTCTTT.

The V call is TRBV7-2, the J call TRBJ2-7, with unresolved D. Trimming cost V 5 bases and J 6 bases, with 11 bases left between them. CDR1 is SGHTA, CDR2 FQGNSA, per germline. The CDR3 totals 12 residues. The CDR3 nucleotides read TGTGCCAGCAGCCGCTATTCGTTCGAGCAGTACTTC. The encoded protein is CASSRYSFEQYF.

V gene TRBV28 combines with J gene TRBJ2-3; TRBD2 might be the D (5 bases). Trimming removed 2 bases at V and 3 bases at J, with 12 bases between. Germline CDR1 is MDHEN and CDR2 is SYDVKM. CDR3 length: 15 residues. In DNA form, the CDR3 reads TGTGCCAGCAGTTTACCGGGAACCCGGACAGATACGCAGTATTTT. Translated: CASSLPGTRTDTQYF.

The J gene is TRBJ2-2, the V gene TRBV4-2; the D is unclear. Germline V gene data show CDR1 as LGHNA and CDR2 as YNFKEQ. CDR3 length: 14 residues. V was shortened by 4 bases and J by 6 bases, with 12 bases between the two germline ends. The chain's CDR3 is CASSRSVGAGELFF. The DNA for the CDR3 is TGTGCCAGCAGCCGATCCGTGGGTGCCGGGGAGCTGTTTTTT.

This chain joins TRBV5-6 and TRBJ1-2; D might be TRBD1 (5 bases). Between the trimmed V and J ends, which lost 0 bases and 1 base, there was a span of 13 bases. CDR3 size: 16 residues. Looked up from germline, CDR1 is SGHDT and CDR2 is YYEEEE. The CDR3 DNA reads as TGTGCCAGCAGCTTGGGGGGCGAAATTTATAACTATGGCTACACCTTC. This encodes CASSLGGEIYNYGYTF.

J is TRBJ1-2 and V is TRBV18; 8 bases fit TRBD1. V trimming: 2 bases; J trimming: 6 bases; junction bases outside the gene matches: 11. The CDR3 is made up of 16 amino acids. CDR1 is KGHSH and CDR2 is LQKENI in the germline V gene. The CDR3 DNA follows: TGTGCCAGCTCACCAGACTTGGGCAGGGGGCATGATGGCTACACCTTC. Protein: CASSPDLGRGHDGYTF.

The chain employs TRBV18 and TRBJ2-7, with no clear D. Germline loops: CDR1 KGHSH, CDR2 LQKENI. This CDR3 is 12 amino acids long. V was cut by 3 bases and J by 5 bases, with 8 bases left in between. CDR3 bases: TGTGCCAGCTCACCTGACGCCAACGAGCAGTACTTC. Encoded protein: CASSPDANEQYF.

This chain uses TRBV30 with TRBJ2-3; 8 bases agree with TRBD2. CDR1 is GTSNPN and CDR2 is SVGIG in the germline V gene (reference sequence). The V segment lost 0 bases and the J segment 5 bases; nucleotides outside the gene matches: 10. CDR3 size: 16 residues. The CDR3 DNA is TGTGCCTGGAGTGTCCCCCGGCGGGGGGACAAAGATACGCAGTATTTT. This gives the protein CAWSVPRRGDKDTQYF.

The CDR3 DNA is TGTGCCAGCGGCAGGGTTCCTAACTATGGCTACACCTTC. As protein: CASGRVPNYGYTF. The rearrangement links TRBV19 to TRBJ1-2; weak D call: TRBD1 (5 bases). V was trimmed by 9 bases and J by 0 bases, leaving 11 bases between them. Germline CDR1 and CDR2: LNHDA and SQIVND (reference sequence). The CDR3 has 13 residues.

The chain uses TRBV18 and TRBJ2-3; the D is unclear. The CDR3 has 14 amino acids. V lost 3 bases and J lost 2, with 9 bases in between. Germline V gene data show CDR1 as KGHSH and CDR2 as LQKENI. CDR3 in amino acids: CASSPAQYTDTQYF. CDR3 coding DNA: TGTGCCAGCTCACCTGCACAGTACACAGATACGCAGTATTTT. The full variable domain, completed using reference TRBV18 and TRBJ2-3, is NAGVMQNPRHLVRRRGQEARLRCSPMKGHSHVYWYRQLPEEGLKFMVYLQKENIIDESGMPKERFSAEFPKEGPSILRIQQVVRGDSAAYFCASSPAQYTDTQYFGPGTRLTVL.

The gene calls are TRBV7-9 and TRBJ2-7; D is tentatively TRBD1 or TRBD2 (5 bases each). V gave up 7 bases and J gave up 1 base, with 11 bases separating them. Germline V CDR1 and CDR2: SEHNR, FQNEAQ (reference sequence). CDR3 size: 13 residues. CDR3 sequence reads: CASTRDGSYEQYF. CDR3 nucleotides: TGTGCCAGCACCAGGGACGGATCCTACGAGCAGTACTTC. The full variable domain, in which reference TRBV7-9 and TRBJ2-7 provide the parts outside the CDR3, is DTGVSQNPRHKITKRGQNVTFRCDPISEHNRLYWYRQTLGQGPEFLTYFQNEAQLEKSRLLSDRFSAERPKGSFSTLEIQRTEQGDSAMYLCASTRDGSYEQYFGPGTRLTVT.

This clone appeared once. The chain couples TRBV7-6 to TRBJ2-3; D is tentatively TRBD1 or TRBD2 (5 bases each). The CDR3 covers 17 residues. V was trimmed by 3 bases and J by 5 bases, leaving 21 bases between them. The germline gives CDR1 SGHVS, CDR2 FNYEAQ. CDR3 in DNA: TGTGCCAGCAGCTTTTCAACTGGGGGATCTTTAATAGATACGCAGTATTTT. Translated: CASSFSTGGSLIDTQYF.

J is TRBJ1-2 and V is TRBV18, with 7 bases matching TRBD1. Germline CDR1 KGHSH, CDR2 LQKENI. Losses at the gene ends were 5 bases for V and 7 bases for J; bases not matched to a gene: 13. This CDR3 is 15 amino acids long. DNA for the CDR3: TGTGCCAGCTCAAAAACGTCACAGGGGTCGAGTGGCTACACCTTC. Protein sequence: CASSKTSQGSSGYTF.

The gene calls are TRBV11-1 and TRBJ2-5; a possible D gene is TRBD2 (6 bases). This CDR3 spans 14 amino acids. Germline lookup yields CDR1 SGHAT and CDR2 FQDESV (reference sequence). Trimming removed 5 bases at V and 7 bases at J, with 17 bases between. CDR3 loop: CASSPPRAGSTQYF. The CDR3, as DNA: TGTGCCAGCAGCCCCCCCCGTGCGGGGTCGACCCAGTACTTC.

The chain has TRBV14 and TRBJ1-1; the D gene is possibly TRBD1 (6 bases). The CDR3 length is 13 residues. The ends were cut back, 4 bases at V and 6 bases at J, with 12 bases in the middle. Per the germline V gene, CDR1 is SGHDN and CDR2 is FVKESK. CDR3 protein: CASSRAGVAEAFF. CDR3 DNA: TGTGCCAGCAGCCGAGCAGGGGTGGCTGAAGCTTTCTTT.

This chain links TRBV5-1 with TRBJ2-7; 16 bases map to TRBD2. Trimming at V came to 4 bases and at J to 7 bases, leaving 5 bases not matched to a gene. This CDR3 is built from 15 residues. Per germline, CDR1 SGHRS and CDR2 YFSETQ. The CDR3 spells CASSTGTSGRGEQYF. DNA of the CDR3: TGCGCCAGCAGCACTGGGACTAGCGGGAGGGGTGAGCAGTACTTC. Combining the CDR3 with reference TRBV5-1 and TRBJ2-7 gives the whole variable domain KAGVTQTPRYLIKTRGQQVTLSCSPISGHRSVSWYQQTPGQGLQFLFEYFSETQRNKGNFPGRFSGRQFSNSRSEMNVSTLELGDSALYLCASSTGTSGRGEQYFGPGTRLTVT.

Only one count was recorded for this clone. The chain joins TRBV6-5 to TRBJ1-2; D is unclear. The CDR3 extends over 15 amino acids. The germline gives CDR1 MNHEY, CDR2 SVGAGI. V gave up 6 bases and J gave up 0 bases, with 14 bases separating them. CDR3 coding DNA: TGTGCCAGCAGGGACGGGAGAATAGCTAACTATGGCTACACCTTC. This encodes CASRDGRIANYGYTF.